This T cell receptor beta chain comes out of a study of T-cell reconstitution after alpha-beta-depleted transplantation in children (dated by TCRdb to about 2016). About the study as a whole: The study quantitatively tracked T-cell immune reconstitution after TCRalphabeta/CD19-depleted allogeneic hematopoietic cell transplantation in children using TCR repertoire profiling. What the work shows at the level of the full study, not this receptor alone: Hyperexpanded clone frequencies declined over subsequent months; after one year, T-cell counts and TCRbeta diversity were mostly attributed to newly produced T cells. The high TCRbeta diversity at day 60 in some patients was ascribed to recipient T cells and intrathymic progenitors that had survived conditioning. The apparently early alphabetaT-cell count recovery about two months after transplant was reportedly dependent on only several hundred rapidly expanded clones derived from non-depleted graft cells.

Per the publication, the treatment or condition label means: allogeneic hematopoietic cell transplantation with graft depleted of TCRalphabeta T cells and CD19 B cells. TCRalphabeta/CD19-depleted allogeneic hematopoietic cell grafts were given to the transplant recipients, all of whom were children. This clonotype was detected only a few times. The antigen this receptor binds is unknown. Base-call qualities are not available, and no considerably larger clone is one nucleotide away. The CDR3, cysteine through valine, is 13 amino acids long. The kept DNA is CDR3 alone, 39 bases in frame from the first base. Looking up the germline V gene (reference sequence) yields CDR1 SGHKS and CDR2 YYEKEE. V is reduced by 0 bases and J by 3 bases, leaving a spacing of 7 bases between them. Preparation of the library involved PCR. TCRdb lists the instrument as Illumina HiSeq 2500. To normalize quantification of the TCRbeta repertoire, the TCR libraries were built with molecular barcoding that relied on unique molecular identifiers. Starting from the raw public reads, TCRdb applied fastp trimming at Q25, assembled clones with MiXCR and retained in-frame beta chains. Entries that share a CDR3 protein sequence are merged under the most common genes and DNA. The sample table records 550,000 to 600,000 distinct CDR3 sequences; about 23% of these occur just once. Clones ranked in the top ten supply 13% to 15% of the sample.

The rearrangement joined TRBV5-5 to TRBJ2-7, with the D segment identity uncertain. Sequenced here: PBMCs, mostly from graft donor cells, sampled 360 days after TCRalphabeta/CD19-depleted stem cell transplant. This TCR was recovered from a boy under two years old who had a stem cell transplant for acute myeloid leukemia, so the T cells may come from the graft donor. The CDR3 reads as follows: CASSLDTLYEQYV. In nucleotides, the sequence is TGTGCCAGCAGCTTGGACACCCTCTACGAGCAGTACGTC.